The rows below give T cell receptor beta chains drawn from one sample of a study of OX40 agonist ivuxolimab in advanced cancers. Clones were read by immunoSEQ multiplex PCR, and TCRdb kept only the in-frame ones, dropping some. The top ten clones hold approximately 5% of a sample with roughly 76,000 clones, 80% to 90% of them seen once. The sample in question was CD4+ or CD8+ T cells sorted from blood, obtained in a trial of the OX40 agonist ivuxolimab. The receptors were gathered from an adult with an advanced solid tumor such as melanoma, head and neck, liver or kidney cancer. The CDR3 runs from the conserved cysteine through the conserved F or W. The D gene is left open where the match is weak. Size values are once, few and many counts, or a class for expanded clones, and some rows have none.

d_gene	v_gene	j_gene	abundance	CDR3nt	CDR3aa
NA	TRBV5-1	TRBJ2-3	NA	TGCGCCAGCAGCTCCGGGTTAGGGGCGATGGGCACAGATACGCAGTATTTT	CASSSGLGAMGTDTQYF
NA	TRBV19	TRBJ1-5	NA	TGTGCCAGTAGTATTCCCGGACCGCTGAGGCCCCAGCATTTT	CASSIPGPLRPQHF
NA	TRBV7-3	TRBJ2-1	NA	TGTGCCAGCAGCCCCCGCCAGCGGTCCTACAATGAGCAGTTCTTC	CASSPRQRSYNEQFF
NA	TRBV6-4	TRBJ1-2	NA	TGTGCCAGCAGTGTGTCGGATGGGCTAGGCTACACCTTC	CASSVSDGLGYTF
TRBD2	TRBV5-6	TRBJ2-3	once	TGTGCCAGCAGCTTGGCTAGCGGGAGGGCAGATACGCAGTATTTT	CASSLASGRADTQYF
NA	TRBV6-5	TRBJ1-4	NA	TGTGCCAGCAGTTCGACAGGAGTTAATGAAAAACTGTTTTTT	CASSSTGVNEKLFF
TRBD1	TRBV7-2	TRBJ2-7	few	TGTGCCACCGGGGACAGGAACGTCTACGAGCAGTACTTC	CATGDRNVYEQYF
TRBD2	TRBV4-1	TRBJ2-1	NA	TGCGCCAGTCAGAGCGGGAGGTCCTACAATGAGCAGTTCTTC	CASQSGRSYNEQFF
TRBD1	TRBV5-4	TRBJ1-1	NA	TGTGCCAGCAGTTTATGGACAGGCAGTATGAACACTGAAGCTTTCTTT	CASSLWTGSMNTEAFF
NA	TRBV7-8	TRBJ1-2	once	TGTGCCAGCAGCTTAATGGCCCCGGGCCCTTATGGCTACACCTTC	CASSLMAPGPYGYTF
NA	TRBV4-1	TRBJ2-7	NA	TGCGCCAGCAGCCAGTTGGATATGGGATTTTCCTACGAGCAGTACTTC	CASSQLDMGFSYEQYF
NA	TRBV5-1	TRBJ1-2	NA	TGCGCCAGCAGCTTGTTAAGGGAAAGCTATGGCTACACCTTC	CASSLLRESYGYTF
NA	TRBV6-1	TRBJ1-5	NA	TGTGCCAGCAGTGCCGCAGGGAAGGTGCCCCAGCATTTT	CASSAAGKVPQHF
TRBD1	TRBV6-1	TRBJ1-1	NA	TGTGCCAGCAGGTCCGACAGGGCCCGGGGGGCTTTCTTT	CASRSDRARGAFF
TRBD1	TRBV5-1	TRBJ1-1	NA	TGCGCCACCCGACAGGGGTTGAACACTGAAGCTTTCTTT	CATRQGLNTEAFF
NA	TRBV2	TRBJ2-1	NA	TGTGCCAGCAGTGAAGTCTATAAGGATGAGCAGTTCTTC	CASSEVYKDEQFF
NA	TRBV7-2	TRBJ2-2	once	TGTGCCAGCAGCTTTGCGGCCTACACCGGGGAGCTGTTTTTT	CASSFAAYTGELFF
NA	TRBV7-2	TRBJ1-2	NA	TGTGCCAGCAGCTTAGTAGGTAACCCCGGTGGCTACACCTTC	CASSLVGNPGGYTF
TRBD1	TRBV7-9	TRBJ2-3	NA	TGTGCCAGCAGCTCCGCACCGGACAGGCCCACAGATACGCAGTATTTT	CASSSAPDRPTDTQYF